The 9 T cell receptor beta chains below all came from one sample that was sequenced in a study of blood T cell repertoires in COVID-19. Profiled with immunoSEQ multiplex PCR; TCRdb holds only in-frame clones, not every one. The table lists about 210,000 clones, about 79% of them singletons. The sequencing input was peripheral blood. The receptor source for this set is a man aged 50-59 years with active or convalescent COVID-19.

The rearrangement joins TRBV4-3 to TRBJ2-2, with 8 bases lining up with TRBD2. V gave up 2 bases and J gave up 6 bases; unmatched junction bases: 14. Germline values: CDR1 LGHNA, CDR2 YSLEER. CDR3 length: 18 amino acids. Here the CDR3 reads CASSQLPISSGGAGELFF. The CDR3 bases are TGCGCCAGCAGCCAACTTCCCATTAGCAGCGGGGGAGCCGGGGAGCTGTTTTTT.

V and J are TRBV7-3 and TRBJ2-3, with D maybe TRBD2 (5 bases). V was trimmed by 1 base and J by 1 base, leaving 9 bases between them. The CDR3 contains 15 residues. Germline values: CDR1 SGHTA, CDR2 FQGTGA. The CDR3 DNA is TGTGCCAGCAGCTTAATGGGGAGCGGCACAGATACGCAGTATTTT. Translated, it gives CASSLMGSGTDTQYF.

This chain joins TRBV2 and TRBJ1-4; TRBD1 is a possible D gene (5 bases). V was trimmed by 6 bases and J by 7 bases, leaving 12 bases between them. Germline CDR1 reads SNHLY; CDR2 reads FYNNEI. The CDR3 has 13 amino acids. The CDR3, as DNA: TGTGCCAGCAGCAGGGATCCTGGTGAAAAACTGTTTTTT. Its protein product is CASSRDPGEKLFF.

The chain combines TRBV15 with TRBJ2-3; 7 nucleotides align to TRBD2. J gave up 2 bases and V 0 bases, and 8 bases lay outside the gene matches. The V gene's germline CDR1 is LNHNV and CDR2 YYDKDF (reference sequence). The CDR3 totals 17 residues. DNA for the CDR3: TGTGCCACCAGCAGAGATATAGGCGGGAGTACCACAGATACGCAGTATTTT. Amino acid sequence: CATSRDIGGSTTDTQYF.

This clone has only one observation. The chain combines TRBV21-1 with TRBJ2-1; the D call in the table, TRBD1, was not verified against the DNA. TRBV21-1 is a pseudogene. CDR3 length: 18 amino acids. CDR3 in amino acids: CASSPTRDRVRSYNEQFF. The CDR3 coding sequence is TGTGCCAGCAGCCCTACCCGGGACAGGGTAAGGTCCTACAATGAGCAGTTCTTC.

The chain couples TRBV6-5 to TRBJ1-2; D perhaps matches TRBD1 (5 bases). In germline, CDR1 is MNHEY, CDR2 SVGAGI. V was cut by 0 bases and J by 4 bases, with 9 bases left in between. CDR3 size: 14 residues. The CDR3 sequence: CASSYSAGPYGYTF. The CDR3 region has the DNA TGTGCCAGCAGTTACTCGGCAGGGCCCTATGGCTACACCTTC.

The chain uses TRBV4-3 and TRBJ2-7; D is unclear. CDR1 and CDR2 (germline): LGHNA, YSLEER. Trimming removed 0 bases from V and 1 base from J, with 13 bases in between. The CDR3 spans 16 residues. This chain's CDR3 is CASSQDVWSRSYEQYF. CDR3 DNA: TGCGCCAGCAGCCAAGATGTTTGGAGTAGGTCCTACGAGCAGTACTTC.

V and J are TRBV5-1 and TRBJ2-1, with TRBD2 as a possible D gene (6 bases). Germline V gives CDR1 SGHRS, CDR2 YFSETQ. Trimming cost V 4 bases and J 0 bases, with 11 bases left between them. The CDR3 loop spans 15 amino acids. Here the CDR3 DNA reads TGCGCCAGCAGCCCCTCCGGGAGCTCCTACAATGAGCAGTTCTTC. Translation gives CASSPSGSSYNEQFF.

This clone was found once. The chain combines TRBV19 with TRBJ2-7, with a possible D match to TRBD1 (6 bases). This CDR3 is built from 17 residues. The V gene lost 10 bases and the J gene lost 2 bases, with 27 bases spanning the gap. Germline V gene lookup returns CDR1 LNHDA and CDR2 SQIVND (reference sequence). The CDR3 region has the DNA TGTGCCATGATAATACCTCACCGGGACAATTGCCCCTACGAGCAGTACGTC. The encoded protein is CAMIIPHRDNCPYEQYV.